This passage covers 28 T cell receptor beta chains from one sample sequenced in a study of blood T cells in healthy people across ages. Combining a sample-barcoded 5' primer with a J-beta primer mix, a second PCR ran for roughly 7 to 12 cycles. In TCRdb, the 5' RACE reads were re-called with MiXCR into one record per CDR3 protein. The table includes some 1.5 million distinct CDR3 sequences, roughly 30% detected once. Sequenced: blood. The receptor source for this set is a woman under 40 in good health.

Remarks on this clonotype: The junction departs from the called germline gene at one end, perhaps through a read error. The CDR3 sequence: CASTRDRGYGYTF. The DNA of the CDR3 is TGCGCCAGCACTCGGGACAGGGGCTATGGTTACACCTTC. The rearrangement uses TRBV4-1 and TRBJ1-2; 10 positions agree with TRBD1. Germline-derived CDR1 and CDR2 are MGHRA and YSYEKL. The CDR3 consists of 13 residues.

J is TRBJ2-7 and V is TRBV5-6, with D perhaps matching TRBD1 (5 bases). The CDR3 has 13 amino acids. Trimming shortened V by 2 bases and J by 4 bases, and 10 bases separated the two germline ends. The germline gives CDR1 SGHDT, CDR2 YYEEEE. The DNA for the CDR3 is TGTGCCAGCAGCTTACCCAGGGCGTACGAGCAGTACTTC. The encoded protein is CASSLPRAYEQYF.

This clonotype was observed a handful of times. The V and J genes are TRBV7-2 and TRBJ2-1, with 9 nucleotides matching TRBD1. Losses at the gene ends were 4 bases for V and 7 bases for J; bases not matched to a gene: 11. This CDR3 spans 16 amino acids. CDR1 is SGHTA and CDR2 is FQGNSA in the germline V gene. The CDR3 DNA reads TGTGCCAGCAGCTCCGGACAGGGGAGGATTAGAAATGAGCAGTTCTTC. This sequence encodes CASSSGQGRIRNEQFF.

A few counts support this clonotype. This chain joins TRBV18 and TRBJ2-7, with a weak D call TRBD1 (5 bases). CDR3 size: 12 residues. With 2 bases removed from V and 5 bases from J, the gap between germline ends came to 7 bases. Germline V gene data show CDR1 as KGHSH and CDR2 as LQKENI. CDR3 protein: CASSPATDEQYF. The DNA of the CDR3 is TGTGCCAGCTCACCAGCGACAGACGAGCAGTACTTC.

The chain recombines TRBV12-3 or TRBV12-4 with TRBJ2-7, with 10 bases identical to TRBD2. This CDR3 comprises 14 residues. Trimming removed 3 bases from V and 6 bases from J; junction bases left unmatched: 5. The CDR3 region has the DNA TGTGCCAGCAGTTTGAAGCGGGAGGGGGGCGAGCAGTACTTC. Its translation: CASSLKREGGEQYF.

This clonotype was counted at least ten times. The chain carries TRBV6-5 and TRBJ1-2; D is uncertain. This CDR3 is built from 14 residues. The V end was cut by 6 bases, the J end by 1 base, with 12 bases between. Germline lookup yields CDR1 MNHEY and CDR2 SVGAGI. The CDR3 spells CASRPPGINYGYTF. CDR3 bases: TGTGCCAGCAGGCCCCCCGGGATTAACTATGGCTACACCTTC.

The CDR3 here is CASSEGTTTAYSPLHF. CDR3 DNA sequence: TGTGCCAGCAGTGAGGGGACAACAACCGCATATTCACCCCTCCACTTT. V gene TRBV27 combines with J gene TRBJ1-6, with a possible D match to TRBD1 (6 bases). This CDR3 region has 16 residues. CDR1 is MNHEY, CDR2 SMNVEV, per germline (reference sequence). The V end lost 5 bases, the J end lost 8 bases, and 19 bases lay between the germline ends.

Comment on this clonotype: The junction departs from the called germline gene at one end, perhaps through a read error. The chain carries TRBV7-2 and TRBJ2-5; TRBD2 matches 11 bases. CDR1 SGHTA and CDR2 FQGNSA come from the germline V gene. The CDR3 runs to 18 residues. The CDR3 DNA follows: TGTGCCTGCAGCTCGAATCTTGGGACTAGCGGTTACCAAGAGACCCAGTACTTC. Amino acids: CACSSNLGTSGYQETQYF.

The rearrangement links TRBV6-2 or TRBV6-3 to TRBJ2-7; 8 positions match TRBD2. CDR3 length: 14 amino acids. V lost 2 bases and J lost 7; bases outside the gene matches: 7. Germline-derived CDR1 and CDR2 are MNHEY and SVGEGT. The CDR3 reads CASSYGLAGGEQYF. For the CDR3, the DNA is TGTGCCAGCAGTTACGGCCTAGCGGGCGGGGAGCAGTACTTC.

This clonotype has more than one count but fewer than ten. This chain uses TRBV28 with TRBJ2-1; tentatively, D is TRBD1 (6 bases). Trimming left V 3 bases short and J 4 bases short, with 16 bases between. The CDR3 spans 16 residues. Germline loops: CDR1 MDHEN, CDR2 SYDVKM. As DNA, the CDR3 is TGTGCCAGCAGTTTCGATTCAGGGGCCCGGTACAATGAGCAGTTCTTC. It specifies CASSFDSGARYNEQFF.

The chain uses TRBV7-9 and TRBJ2-4; D possibly corresponds to TRBD1 (6 bases). The last part of the DNA fits TRBJ2-7 better; the J call may be wrong. The CDR3 length is 13 residues. Germline CDR1 reads SEHNR; CDR2 reads FQNEAQ (reference sequence). The CDR3 DNA sequence: TGTGCCAGCAGCGTACAGGGCTACTACGAGCAGTACTTC. Amino acids: CASSVQGYYEQYF.

As for this clonotype: A much more abundant neighbour one base away suggests this may be a read error. The J gene is TRBJ2-5, the V gene TRBV20-1; 15 bases align to TRBD2. V lost 5 bases, J lost 0 bases, and 7 bases stayed unmatched. The CDR3 is 17 residues long. Germline lookup yields CDR1 DFQATT and CDR2 SNEGSKA (reference sequence). CDR3 amino acids: CSAPGTSGGFYQETQYF. As DNA, the CDR3 is TGCAGTGCTCCCGGGACTAGCGGGGGGTTTTACCAAGAGACCCAGTACTTC.

The V and J genes are TRBV29-1 and TRBJ2-1, with D possibly TRBD1 on 5 matching bases. The germline gives CDR1 SQVTM, CDR2 ANQGSEA. V was cut by 8 bases and J by 8 bases, with 13 bases left in between. CDR3 size: 11 residues. The CDR3 coding sequence is TGCAGCCTGCGGACAAGTGATGAGCAGTTCTTC. Translated: CSLRTSDEQFF.

This clonotype was recorded many times. The rearrangement uses TRBV11-2 and TRBJ2-5, with 7 bases identical to TRBD1. Trimming took 4 bases from V and 4 from J; bases not matched to a gene: 12. There are 16 residues in the CDR3. Germline CDR1 is SGHAT and CDR2 is FQNNGV. CDR3 sequence (DNA): TGTGCCAGCAGCTACAGGGGCGACTCGACGCTAGAGACCCAGTACTTC. Protein: CASSYRGDSTLETQYF. Variable domain in full (rest from reference TRBV11-2 and TRBJ2-5): EAGVAQSPRYKIIEKRQSVAFWCNPISGHATLYWYQQILGQGPKLLIQFQNNGVVDDSQLPKDRFSAERLKGVDSTLKIQPAKLEDSAVYLCASSYRGDSTLETQYFGPGTRLLVL.

The chain couples TRBV7-9 to TRBJ2-3; no firm D call. Germline CDR1 and CDR2: SEHNR and FQNEAQ (reference sequence). Trimming cost V 5 bases and J 12 bases, with 12 bases left between them. This CDR3 has 11 residues. For the CDR3, the DNA is TGTGCCAGCAGCCCACCGGCTATTCAGTATTTT. It codes for CASSPPAIQYF.

This clonotype was counted many times. At one end the junction does not follow the germline gene, possibly because of a read error. The genes are TRBV10-3 and TRBJ2-3; TRBD2 aligns across 10 bases. The CDR3 is 16 residues long. Germline V CDR1 and CDR2: ENHRY, SYGVKD. This CDR3 is CAISEASGSVKDTQYF. CDR3 DNA: TGCGCCATCAGTGAGGCTAGCGGGAGTGTCAAGGATACGCAGTATTTT.

V is TRBV4-3 and J is TRBJ2-4; 7 bases agree with TRBD2. The CDR3 totals 15 residues. CDR1 LGHNA and CDR2 YSLEER come from the germline V gene. Trimming took 4 bases from V and 16 from J; bases not matched to a gene: 19. CDR3 nucleotides: TGCGCCAGCAGCCGGGGATTAGCGGGTTCCTACGAGCACTACTTC. Translating gives CASSRGLAGSYEHYF.

This clonotype was counted a few times. J is TRBJ1-2 and V is TRBV29-1; perhaps TRBD1 as D (6 bases). Germline loops: CDR1 SQVTM, CDR2 ANQGSEA. There are 15 residues in the CDR3. V shed 4 bases and J shed 0 bases, with 15 bases lying between them. CDR3 DNA: TGCAGCGTTGTTCCCCAGGGGCCAGCTAACTATGGCTACACCTTC. Residues: CSVVPQGPANYGYTF.

The J gene is TRBJ1-1, the V gene TRBV28; maybe TRBD1 (5 bases). This CDR3 region has 13 residues. Germline CDR1 and CDR2: MDHEN and SYDVKM. The V end was cut by 8 bases, the J end by 5 bases, with 15 bases between. The CDR3 loop reads CASWLGGGTEAFF. For the CDR3, the DNA is TGTGCCAGCTGGTTGGGGGGAGGGACTGAAGCTTTCTTT.

The rearrangement uses TRBV6-5 and TRBJ2-3; 7 positions agree with TRBD2. Germline assignment: CDR1 MNHEY and CDR2 SVGAGI. V lost 2 bases to trimming and J lost 2 bases; unmatched junction nucleotides: 16. The CDR3 contains 19 residues. The CDR3 loop is CASSYPRPAGTIPTDTQYF. The CDR3 nucleotides read TGTGCCAGCAGTTACCCGCGGCCAGCGGGGACTATCCCCACAGATACGCAGTATTTT.

There are a few counts of this clonotype. V usage is TRBV6-2 or TRBV6-3 and J usage is TRBJ1-6, with 11 nucleotides matching TRBD1. The CDR3 length is 14 residues. Germline V gene lookup returns CDR1 MNHEY and CDR2 SVGEGT. V lost 8 bases to trimming and J lost 9 bases; unmatched junction nucleotides: 6. The DNA of the CDR3 is TGTGCCAGCGACCGGGACAGGGGGTCTTCACCCCTCCACTTT. Translated, it gives CASDRDRGSSPLHF.

The chain links TRBV2 to TRBJ1-5, with TRBD1 as a possible D gene (5 bases). This CDR3 comprises 19 residues. V was cut by 6 bases and J by 0 bases, with 24 bases left in between. Germline V gene sequence: CDR1 SNHLY, CDR2 FYNNEI. This chain's CDR3 is CASRPGWGVTDDSNQPQHF. DNA of the CDR3: TGTGCCAGCAGACCTGGATGGGGCGTTACTGACGATAGCAATCAGCCCCAGCATTTT.

Worth noting for this clonotype: A read error may be the cause here, since a much bigger clone is one base away. The chain combines TRBV4-2 with TRBJ2-5; TRBD2 aligns across 11 bases. The length of the CDR3 is 15 residues. Germline V lookup: CDR1 LGHNA, CDR2 YNFKEQ. The CDR3 is CTSSQGTSGQETQYF. The CDR3 DNA sequence: TGTACCAGCAGCCAAGGGACTAGCGGTCAAGAGACCCAGTACTTC.

The chain links TRBV14 to TRBJ2-5; a weak D match, TRBD1 (5 bases). Trimming cost V 4 bases and J 5 bases, with 17 bases left between them. Germline-derived CDR1 and CDR2 are SGHDN and FVKESK. The CDR3 length is 15 residues. CDR3 residues: CASSPAPGKKETQYF. CDR3 DNA: TGTGCCAGCAGCCCCGCACCAGGGAAGAAGGAGACCCAGTACTTC.

As for this clonotype: Its ends do not fully match the called genes, so a read error is possible. The rearrangement uses TRBV7-2 and TRBJ1-2; D uncertain. CDR1 is SGHTA, CDR2 FQGNSA, per germline. The CDR3 spans 14 residues. Here the CDR3 reads CASSLGLSFYGYTF. CDR3 sequence (DNA): TGTGCCAGCAGTTTAGGTCTCAGCTTCTATGGCTACACCTTC.

This clonotype was seen ten or more times. The rearrangement joins TRBV12-3 or TRBV12-4 to TRBJ2-7, with TRBD2 matching over 7 bases. After removal of 3 bases from V and 2 bases from J, the junction contained 4 bases not matched to a gene. CDR3 length: 14 amino acids. CDR3 sequence: CASSFTGGTYEQYF. The CDR3 nucleotides are TGTGCCAGCAGTTTTACCGGGGGGACCTACGAGCAGTACTTC.

As to this clonotype: A much larger clonotype is one base distant, so this may be a read error. This chain links TRBV12-3 or TRBV12-4 with TRBJ2-4, with TRBD2 identical over 9 bases. The J call may be in error: the DNA end matches TRBJ2-7 better. CDR3 length: 20 residues. CDR3 amino acids: CASSSSSVGGRAKSRHEQYF. DNA of the CDR3: TGTGCCAGCAGTTCGTCTTCGGTGGGCGGGAGGGCCAAAAGTCGCCACGAGCAGTACTTC.

This clonotype was found a few times. CDR3 in DNA: TGCGCCAGCAGCTTGTCGGGGAATTATAATTCACCCCTCCACTTT. Translation gives CASSLSGNYNSPLHF. This chain links TRBV5-1 with TRBJ1-6; D is ambiguous. Germline V gene sequence: CDR1 SGHRS, CDR2 YFSETQ. Trimming removed 1 base from V and 4 bases from J, with 9 bases in between. This CDR3 contains 15 residues.